This T cell receptor beta chain was identified in a study of blood T cell repertoires in COVID-19. In the study overall: Acute and convalescent COVID-19 samples came from the United States, Italy and Spain. From T cells, B-cell-depleted T cells, or PBMCs came the material, which was cDNA or gDNA.

From germline, CDR1 is MNHNY and CDR2 SVGAGI (reference sequence). The CDR3 covers 15 residues. V was clipped by 2 bases and J by 1 base, with 11 bases between them. As processed by the authors: Reference gene primer amplification gave nucleated cell count estimates. Assay: immunoSEQ multiplex PCR; the TCRdb copy retains only in-frame clones and omits some. The V and J calls and clone size were taken over from that table, and D and trimming were inferred from the DNA. The table has tens of thousands of clones, 80% to 90% seen once. The TCR originated in a woman of 80 years or more with acute or convalescent COVID-19. The specimen sequenced was peripheral blood. The rearrangement joins TRBV6-6 to TRBJ1-1; no definite D call. CDR3 loop: CASSYRGTGNTEAFF. CDR3 nucleotide sequence: TGTGCCAGCAGTTACCGGGGTACGGGGAACACTGAAGCTTTCTTT.